Below, 6 T cell receptor beta chains from the same sample are listed, as sequenced in a study of OX40 agonist ivuxolimab in advanced cancers. The protocol was immunoSEQ multiplex PCR, while the TCRdb copy is restricted to in-frame clones and leaves out a portion. The sample holds 57,000 or so clones; 83% are singletons and the top ten take around 3.5%. The specimen was CD4+ or CD8+ T cells sorted from blood, collected in a trial of the OX40 agonist ivuxolimab. Receptor source: an adult with an advanced solid tumor such as melanoma, head and neck, liver or kidney cancer.

This clone turned up a few times. The V call is TRBV19, the J call TRBJ2-2; 10 nucleotides line up with TRBD2. CDR3 size: 16 residues. Germline CDR1 is LNHDA and CDR2 is SQIVND (reference sequence). V shed 3 bases and J 4 bases; nucleotides not matched to a gene: 5. CDR3 sequence: CASSIWVAGGTGELFF. The CDR3 nucleotides read TGTGCCAGTAGTATCTGGGTAGCGGGGGGCACCGGGGAGCTGTTTTTT.

The V and J genes are TRBV25-1 and TRBJ2-5; 7 bases are shared with TRBD2. The trim removed 4 bases at V and 2 bases at J, leaving 4 bases unmatched. CDR3 length equals 14 residues. Germline V gene data show CDR1 as MGHDK and CDR2 as SYGVNS. The CDR3 region has the DNA TGTGCCAGCAGTGCCCTGGGACTACAAGAGACCCAGTACTTC. Its translation: CASSALGLQETQYF.

The V and J genes are TRBV7-9 and TRBJ1-1, with D unclear. There are 13 residues in the CDR3. Germline loops: CDR1 SEHNR, CDR2 FQNEAQ (reference sequence). Deletions cut 3 bases from V and 1 base from J, with 6 bases between. For the CDR3, the DNA is TGTGCCAGCAGCTTGATGGAGAACACTGAAGCTTTCTTT. Amino acids: CASSLMENTEAFF.

This chain uses TRBV2 with TRBJ1-2; D unresolved. Germline values: CDR1 SNHLY, CDR2 FYNNEI. The CDR3 has 13 residues. Trimming shortened V by 0 bases and J by 5 bases, and 7 bases separated the two germline ends. This CDR3 is CASSEAERYGYTF. The CDR3 DNA reads as TGTGCCAGCAGTGAAGCAGAAAGGTATGGCTACACCTTC.

The chain couples TRBV5-6 to TRBJ2-7, with 9 bases matching TRBD1. Per the germline V gene, CDR1 is SGHDT and CDR2 is YYEEEE. The CDR3 runs to 14 residues. J gave up 4 bases and V 5 bases, and 7 bases lay outside the gene matches. For the CDR3, the DNA is TGTGCCAGCAGGGGGACAGGGAGATCGTACGAGCAGTACTTC. It translates to CASRGTGRSYEQYF.

This clone showed up just once. The chain recombines TRBV21-1 with TRBJ2-2; TRBD1, as called in the table, went unchecked against the DNA. TRBV21-1 is classified as a pseudogene. The CDR3 loop spans 16 amino acids. The CDR3 DNA is TGTGCCAGCAGCAAAGAGGGGACAGGGAGCACCGGGGAGCTGTTTTTT. It yields the protein CASSKEGTGSTGELFF.